These 24 T cell receptor beta chains share one sample of origin, sequenced in a study of blood T cell repertoires in COVID-19 (TCRdb year 2020). Receptor amplification or capture employed the immunoSEQ multiplex PCR assay. The table was pulled from immuneACCESS by TCRdb, which kept in-frame rearrangements only. Such tables lose some clones; where checked, under half of the loss comes from unresolved V genes, and the rest has no known cause. The sample table contains more than 250,000 clones; only one count was recorded for 80% to 90% of them. The ten largest clones take up roughly 2.2% of the sample. Sequencing was carried out using PBMCs or T cells enriched from blood (not recorded which). The receptor set was obtained from a man under 40 who had recovered from COVID-19.

The chain couples TRBV28 to TRBJ2-7, with TRBD1 matching over 9 bases. This CDR3 spans 15 amino acids. The junction had 8 bases not matched to a gene; V was cut back by 3 bases and J by 5 bases. Germline V gene data show CDR1 as MDHEN and CDR2 as SYDVKM. The CDR3 DNA follows: TGTGCCAGCAGTTTTGGCGGGGACAGGGTAAACGAGCAGTACTTC. Translating it yields CASSFGGDRVNEQYF. Full variable domain (outside the CDR3, taken from reference TRBV28 and TRBJ2-7): DVKVTQSSRYLVKRTGEKVFLECVQDMDHENMFWYRQDPGLGLRLIYFSYDVKMKEKGDIPEGYSVSREKKERFSLILESASTNQTSMYLCASSFGGDRVNEQYFGPGTRLTVT.

This clone was observed a handful of times. V and J are TRBV7-9 and TRBJ1-1; D is uncertain. Germline CDR1 and CDR2: SEHNR and FQNEAQ (reference sequence). This CDR3 region has 15 residues. Trimming took off 2 bases at V and 2 bases at J, with 12 bases between the two ends. The CDR3 region has the DNA TGTGCCAGCAGCTTAACGGCGGATGGAAACACTGAAGCTTTCTTT. Encoded protein: CASSLTADGNTEAFF.

This chain links TRBV24-1 with TRBJ1-6; 8 nucleotides line up with TRBD1. Germline CDR1 reads KGHDR; CDR2 reads SFDVKD. The CDR3 has 16 amino acids. V lost 2 bases to trimming and J lost 8 bases; unmatched junction nucleotides: 7. DNA for the CDR3: TGTGCCACCAGTGATTCCCTGGGCAGGGGGCATTCACCCCTCCACTTT. This sequence encodes CATSDSLGRGHSPLHF.

The V and J genes are TRBV5-4 and TRBJ1-1; D not certain. The germline gives CDR1 SGHNT, CDR2 YYREEE (reference sequence). The V gene lost 7 bases and the J gene lost 5 bases, with 9 bases spanning the gap. CDR3 length: 11 residues. The CDR3 loop is CASFGETEAFF. In DNA, the CDR3 is TGTGCCAGCTTCGGAGAAACTGAAGCTTTCTTT.

The chain is built from TRBV7-9 and TRBJ1-1; D is ambiguous. This CDR3 is built from 15 residues. Per germline, CDR1 SEHNR and CDR2 FQNEAQ (reference sequence). Trimming pared 1 base from V and 0 bases from J, leaving 9 bases between. The CDR3 nucleotides read TGTGCCAGCAGCTTAGGCGCGGGTATGAACACTGAAGCTTTCTTT. Amino acids: CASSLGAGMNTEAFF.

This rearrangement joins TRBV3-1 (or the pseudogene TRBV3-2) to TRBJ1-1; 8 bases map to TRBD1. Trimming cost V 0 bases and J 5 bases; bases outside gene matches: 2. The CDR3 consists of 14 residues. The germline CDR1 and CDR2 sequences are LGHDT and YNNKEL (reference sequence). The DNA for the CDR3 is TGTGCCAGCAGCCAAGACAGGGGGCTGACTGAAGCTTTCTTT. Protein sequence: CASSQDRGLTEAFF.

This rearrangement joins TRBV27 to TRBJ1-3; D is unclear. CDR3 length: 15 amino acids. Trimming took off 1 base at V and 0 bases at J, with 7 bases between the two ends. CDR1 and CDR2 (germline): MNHEY, SMNVEV (reference sequence). CDR3 protein: CASSLFEGSGNTIYF. CDR3 in DNA: TGTGCCAGCAGTTTATTCGAGGGCTCTGGAAACACCATATATTTT.

The V and J genes are TRBV4-2 and TRBJ2-3; D possibly corresponds to TRBD2 (5 bases). The germline V and J ends were trimmed by 0 bases and 10 bases, with 23 bases remaining between them. Germline CDR1 and CDR2: LGHNA and YNFKEQ. This CDR3 has 17 amino acids. The chain's CDR3 is CASSQDGSPGGGIAQYF. The CDR3 DNA reads as TGTGCCAGCAGCCAAGATGGATCTCCTGGAGGCGGAATTGCGCAGTATTTT.

This CDR3 is CASSDRGLTGANVLTF. The CDR3, as DNA: TGTGCCAGCAGCGACAGGGGGCTAACTGGGGCCAACGTCCTGACTTTC. The V gene is TRBV9, the J gene TRBJ2-6, with TRBD1 matching over 9 bases. The CDR3 contains 16 residues. With V trimmed by 3 bases and J by 2 bases, 3 bases remained unmatched. CDR1 SGDLS and CDR2 YYNGEE come from the germline V gene.

The V call is TRBV19, the J call TRBJ1-3; 8 positions match TRBD1. Germline V gene lookup returns CDR1 LNHDA and CDR2 SQIVND (reference sequence). There are 16 residues in the CDR3. V trimming: 3 bases; J trimming: 0 bases; junction bases outside the gene matches: 4. The CDR3 region has the DNA TGTGCCAGTAGTATGGACAGGGCCTTCTCTGGAAACACCATATATTTT. This gives the protein CASSMDRAFSGNTIYF.

The chain employs TRBV6-6 and TRBJ1-2; 8 nucleotides align to TRBD1. J was trimmed by 9 bases and V by 5 bases; bases with no gene match: 20. Germline CDR1 and CDR2: MNHNY and SVGAGI (reference sequence). The CDR3 length is 17 residues. The CDR3 is CASSGSAGGAKIDRYTF. DNA of the CDR3: TGTGCCAGCAGTGGATCTGCAGGGGGCGCAAAAATTGATCGCTACACCTTC.

This clone was detected a few times. The chain recombines TRBV7-9 with TRBJ2-5; maybe TRBD2 (5 bases). Germline V gives CDR1 SEHNR, CDR2 FQNEAQ (reference sequence). The CDR3 runs 15 residues. V gave up 1 base and J gave up 2 bases, with 11 bases separating them. CDR3 nucleotides: TGTGCCAGCAGCTTAGGGGCGGGTCAACAAGAGACCCAGTACTTC. Translating it yields CASSLGAGQQETQYF.

The CDR3 DNA sequence: TGTGCCAGCAGCCCTTCCGGGGGTGGCAATCAGCCCCAGCATTTT. It encodes CASSPSGGGNQPQHF. This chain connects TRBV2 to TRBJ1-5, with a tentative D call TRBD1 (5 bases). The CDR3 has 15 residues. Germline-derived CDR1 and CDR2 are SNHLY and FYNNEI. Trimming removed 6 bases from V and 2 bases from J, with 14 bases in between.

The J gene is TRBJ1-2, the V gene TRBV5-4, with a possible D match to TRBD1 (5 bases). Germline CDR1 SGHNT, CDR2 YYREEE (reference sequence). Between the trimmed V and J ends, which lost 4 bases and 1 base, there was a span of 11 bases. The CDR3 loop spans 14 amino acids. The CDR3 loop reads CASSPREINYGYTF. The DNA for the CDR3 is TGTGCCAGCAGCCCCAGGGAAATTAACTATGGCTACACCTTC.

This chain connects TRBV7-2 to TRBJ2-3; 10 positions match TRBD2. This CDR3 contains 18 residues. With V trimmed by 1 base and J by 4 bases, 11 bases remained unmatched. Germline V lookup: CDR1 SGHTA, CDR2 FQGNSA. As DNA, the CDR3 is TGTGCCAGCAGCTTAGGAGCGGGGGGGATTGTGGGCGCAGATACGCAGTATTTT. Its translation: CASSLGAGGIVGADTQYF. Full variable domain (missing parts from reference TRBV7-2 and TRBJ2-3): GAGVSQSPSNKVTEKGKDVELRCDPISGHTALYWYRQSLGQGLEFLIYFQGNSAPDKSGLPSDRFSAERTGGSVSTLTIQRTQQEDSAVYLCASSLGAGGIVGADTQYFGPGTRLTVL.

This clone came up once. The J gene is TRBJ2-3, the V gene TRBV19, with D maybe TRBD2 (7 bases). Germline CDR1 and CDR2: LNHDA and SQIVND (reference sequence). Trimming shortened V by 3 bases and J by 6 bases, and 19 bases separated the two germline ends. CDR3 length: 16 amino acids. The CDR3 region is CASSISGGGPSDTQYF. CDR3 DNA: TGTGCCAGTAGTATTTCTGGGGGGGGGCCTTCTGATACGCAGTATTTT.

V usage is TRBV7-2 and J usage is TRBJ1-1; no clear D gene. Trimming shortened V by 1 base and J by 4 bases, and 7 bases separated the two germline ends. This CDR3 has 13 residues. Germline CDR1 is SGHTA and CDR2 is FQGNSA. The CDR3 reads CASSLGWATEAFF. DNA for the CDR3: TGTGCCAGCAGCTTAGGGTGGGCCACTGAAGCTTTCTTT.

In its sample, this clone was seen once. Other DNA sequences in this specimen translate into the identical CDR3. The rearrangement uses TRBV5-1 and TRBJ2-1; tentative D call: TRBD2 (6 bases). The germline gives CDR1 SGHRS, CDR2 YFSETQ. Trimming pared 0 bases from V and 2 bases from J, leaving 9 bases between. The CDR3 extends over 15 amino acids. The CDR3 reads CASSLVGGAYNEQFF. Written as DNA, the CDR3 is TGCGCCAGCAGCTTGGTTGGAGGGGCCTACAATGAGCAGTTCTTC.

The rearrangement links TRBV10-3 to TRBJ1-2, with D possibly being TRBD1 (6 bases). This CDR3 has 14 amino acids. V was shortened by 4 bases and J by 3 bases, with 12 bases between the two germline ends. Germline V gene sequence: CDR1 ENHRY, CDR2 SYGVKD. The CDR3 reads CAISAGGNYYGYTF. As DNA, the CDR3 is TGTGCCATCAGTGCTGGGGGCAATTACTATGGCTACACCTTC.

The V gene is TRBV7-2, the J gene TRBJ1-3, with 10 bases identical to TRBD1. After removal of 5 bases from V and 1 base from J, the junction contained 5 bases not matched to a gene. The CDR3 length is 16 residues. Germline values: CDR1 SGHTA, CDR2 FQGNSA. The CDR3 region has the DNA TGTGCCAGCAGCCGGAGACAGGGGGCATCTGGAAACACCATATATTTT. Encoded protein: CASSRRQGASGNTIYF.

This clone was observed a handful of times. The chain employs TRBV7-9 and TRBJ2-5; D call uncertain. The germline V and J ends were trimmed by 5 bases and 10 bases, with 23 bases remaining between them. The CDR3 covers 15 residues. Germline values: CDR1 SEHNR, CDR2 FQNEAQ (reference sequence). CDR3 DNA sequence: TGTGCCAGCAGCCAGTTAGGCGGATATGAAGGAAGCCAGTACTTC. It yields the protein CASSQLGGYEGSQYF.

The count of this clone is one. V usage is TRBV25-1 and J usage is TRBJ2-7; TRBD2 might be the D (7 bases). V lost 10 bases and J lost 6, with 19 bases in between. Germline lookup yields CDR1 MGHDK and CDR2 SYGVNS. The length of the CDR3 is 13 residues. The CDR3 sequence is CATSLGGAGEQYF. CDR3 in DNA: TGTGCCACCTCATTAGGGGGGGCGGGCGAGCAGTACTTC.

The chain's CDR3 is CASKATPGETQYF. In DNA form, the CDR3 reads TGTGCCAGCAAGGCCACCCCGGGAGAGACCCAGTACTTC. The chain employs TRBV2 and TRBJ2-5; no definite D call. CDR3 length equals 13 residues. Looked up from germline, CDR1 is SNHLY and CDR2 is FYNNEI. V dropped 7 bases and J dropped 4 bases, with 13 bases sitting between them. The whole variable domain, filled in from reference TRBV2 and TRBJ2-5, reads EPEVTQTPSHQVTQMGQEVILRCVPISNHLYFYWYRQILGQKVEFLVSFYNNEISEKSEIFDDQFSVERPDGSNFTLKIRSTKLEDSAMYFCASKATPGETQYFGPGTRLLVL.

In its sample, this clone was seen once. This rearrangement joins TRBV2 to TRBJ2-2; tentative D call: TRBD1 (6 bases). The V gene lost 4 bases and the J gene lost 5 bases, with 14 bases spanning the gap. From germline, CDR1 is SNHLY and CDR2 FYNNEI. CDR3 length: 15 amino acids. Here the CDR3 reads CASSARTALTGELFF. CDR3 coding DNA: TGTGCCAGCAGTGCGAGGACAGCACTAACCGGGGAGCTGTTTTTT.